The rows below give T cell receptor beta chains drawn from one sample of a study of CD8 T cells in Susac syndrome. A single record per CDR3 protein comes from TCRdb applying MiXCR to the immunoSEQ multiplex PCR reads. The table records about 94,000 distinct CDR3 sequences, about 93% of them present only once. The source material was CD4+ T cells from PBMCs. These receptors were collected from a human donor with Susac syndrome. CDR3s include the opening cysteine and the closing phenylalanine or tryptophan. The order of the fields is clone size, J gene, D gene, V gene, CDR3 protein, CDR3 DNA. A D gene is named only where the DNA matches it firmly. The size field is filled for only some rows; it gives once, few, many or a size class.

size: NA
J: TRBJ2-5
D: TRBD2
V: TRBV29-1
CDR3: CSVFQGGETQYF
DNA: TGCAGCGTTTTTCAGGGAGGGGAGACCCAGTACTTC

size: NA
J: TRBJ1-6
D: NA
V: TRBV28
CDR3: CASKGEVSYNSPLHF
DNA: TGTGCCAGCAAAGGGGAAGTCTCCTATAATTCACCCCTCCACTTT

size: NA
J: TRBJ2-1
D: NA
V: TRBV2
CDR3: CASSVGRGFF
DNA: TGTGCCAGCAGTGTCGGGCGGGGATTCTTC

size: NA
J: TRBJ1-2
D: NA
V: TRBV4-1
CDR3: CASSQGLRGGYTF
DNA: TGCGCCAGCAGCCAAGGCCTCCGGGGGGGCTACACCTTC

size: NA
J: TRBJ2-1
D: TRBD2
V: TRBV7-2
CDR3: CASSQPGLAGGRTYNEQFF
DNA: TGTGCCAGCAGCCAACCGGGACTAGCGGGGGGGCGCACCTACAATGAGCAGTTCTTC

size: once
J: TRBJ1-5
D: TRBD1
V: TRBV19
CDR3: CASCTGTGGGQPQHF
DNA: TGTGCCAGCTGCACCGGGACAGGGGGCGGACAGCCCCAGCATTTT

size: NA
J: TRBJ2-1
D: NA
V: TRBV29-1
CDR3: CSTQRINEQFF
DNA: TGCAGCACACAGAGGATCAATGAGCAGTTCTTC

size: NA
J: TRBJ2-1
D: TRBD2
V: TRBV12-3/TRBV12-4
CDR3: CATQGSGGPYNEQFF
DNA: TGTGCCACCCAGGGGAGCGGGGGGCCCTACAATGAGCAGTTCTTC

size: few
J: TRBJ2-7
D: TRBD2
V: TRBV9
CDR3: CASSAGSGGHEQYF
DNA: TGTGCCAGCAGCGCGGGCAGCGGGGGCCACGAGCAGTACTTC

size: NA
J: TRBJ2-2
D: TRBD1
V: TRBV30
CDR3: CAWGRGQLSNTGELFF
DNA: TGTGCCTGGGGAAGGGGACAGTTGTCGAACACCGGGGAGCTGTTTTTT

size: NA
J: TRBJ2-5
D: NA
V: TRBV5-8
CDR3: CASSRPDREETQYF
DNA: TGTGCCAGCAGCAGACCGGACAGAGAAGAGACCCAGTACTTC

size: NA
J: TRBJ1-6
D: TRBD1
V: TRBV12-3/TRBV12-4
CDR3: CASSSWTGSPLHF
DNA: TGTGCCAGCAGTTCGTGGACAGGGTCACCCCTCCACTTT

size: NA
J: TRBJ1-1
D: NA
V: TRBV7-2
CDR3: CASRQYRVETEAFF
DNA: TGTGCCAGCAGGCAATACAGGGTGGAGACTGAAGCTTTCTTT

size: NA
J: TRBJ1-1
D: NA
V: TRBV12-3/TRBV12-4
CDR3: CATKGQGGTEAFF
DNA: TGTGCCACCAAGGGGCAGGGAGGCACTGAAGCTTTCTTT

size: NA
J: TRBJ1-2
D: NA
V: TRBV23-1
CDR3: CASSQGVGGYTF
DNA: TGCGCCAGCAGTCAAGGGGTCGGTGGCTACACCTTC

size: once
J: TRBJ2-3
D: NA
V: TRBV29-1
CDR3: CSVYNPGPDTQYF
DNA: TGCAGCGTTTACAATCCAGGGCCAGATACGCAGTATTTT

size: NA
J: TRBJ2-5
D: NA
V: TRBV5-1
CDR3: CASSDRVNQETQYF
DNA: TGCGCCAGCAGTGATCGGGTCAACCAAGAGACCCAGTACTTC

size: NA
J: TRBJ1-4
D: NA
V: TRBV7-8
CDR3: CASSPYRVATNEKLFF
DNA: TGTGCCAGCAGCCCCTACAGGGTTGCAACTAATGAAAAACTGTTTTTT

size: NA
J: TRBJ1-5
D: NA
V: TRBV2
CDR3: CASSASLSPQPQHF
DNA: TGTGCCAGCAGTGCTTCACTTTCCCCGCAGCCCCAGCATTTT

size: NA
J: TRBJ2-3
D: TRBD2
V: TRBV15
CDR3: CATSRGLAGGRGDTQYF
DNA: TGTGCCACCAGCCGCGGACTAGCGGGGGGCCGGGGAGATACGCAGTATTTT

size: NA
J: TRBJ2-1
D: TRBD2
V: TRBV12-3/TRBV12-4
CDR3: CASLGWGGYNEQFF
DNA: TGTGCCAGCCTCGGGTGGGGGGGCTACAATGAGCAGTTCTTC

size: NA
J: TRBJ1-1
D: NA
V: TRBV12-3/TRBV12-4
CDR3: CASNKGLTEAFF
DNA: TGTGCCAGCAACAAGGGACTCACTGAAGCTTTCTTT

size: NA
J: TRBJ1-2
D: NA
V: TRBV20-1
CDR3: CSAAGLPAGYTF
DNA: TGCAGTGCTGCGGGCCTACCAGCTGGCTACACCTTC

size: NA
J: TRBJ2-3
D: TRBD1
V: TRBV30
CDR3: CAWLKGQGAYTQYF
DNA: TGTGCCTGGCTAAAGGGACAGGGGGCATATACGCAGTATTTT

size: NA
J: TRBJ2-3
D: TRBD2
V: TRBV2
CDR3: CASSVSGGGDTQYF
DNA: TGTGCCAGCAGTGTAAGCGGGGGAGGAGATACGCAGTATTTT

size: NA
J: TRBJ1-1
D: NA
V: TRBV30
CDR3: CAWSSWGNRTEAFF
DNA: TGTGCCTGGAGTTCCTGGGGAAATCGCACTGAAGCTTTCTTT

size: NA
J: TRBJ2-3
D: NA
V: TRBV24-1
CDR3: CATSDTQGGDTDTQYF
DNA: TGTGCCACCAGTGATACCCAAGGGGGGGACACAGATACGCAGTATTTT

size: NA
J: TRBJ2-7
D: NA
V: TRBV3-1
CDR3: CASSQTPLSYEQYF
DNA: TGTGCCAGCAGCCAAACTCCCCTTTCCTACGAGCAGTACTTC

size: NA
J: TRBJ2-7
D: NA
V: TRBV18
CDR3: CASSRGQFYEQYF
DNA: TGTGCCAGCTCCCGTGGACAGTTCTACGAGCAGTACTTC

size: NA
J: TRBJ2-3
D: NA
V: TRBV4-2
CDR3: CASSRRTGGDTQYF
DNA: TGTGCCAGCAGCCGGCGGACTGGGGGAGATACGCAGTATTTT

size: NA
J: TRBJ2-7
D: NA
V: TRBV12-3/TRBV12-4
CDR3: CASSPLQGTYEQYF
DNA: TGTGCCAGCAGTCCCCTCCAGGGAACCTACGAGCAGTACTTC

size: NA
J: TRBJ2-7
D: TRBD2
V: TRBV20-1
CDR3: CSARGITGGETYEQYF
DNA: TGCAGTGCTAGGGGAATTACCGGGGGGGAAACCTACGAGCAGTACTTC

size: NA
J: TRBJ1-2
D: TRBD1
V: TRBV29-1
CDR3: CSVAKQGLDGYTF
DNA: TGCAGCGTTGCTAAACAGGGGCTAGATGGCTACACCTTC

size: NA
J: TRBJ2-5
D: NA
V: TRBV4-3
CDR3: CASSQGLGLPRETQYF
DNA: TGCGCCAGCAGCCAAGGGTTGGGGCTACCTCGGGAGACCCAGTACTTC

size: NA
J: TRBJ1-5
D: NA
V: TRBV18
CDR3: CASSLGGRTDNNQPQHF
DNA: TGTGCCAGCTCACTCGGAGGGAGGACAGATAACAATCAGCCCCAGCATTTT